Following are 12 T cell receptor beta chains from one sample sequenced in a study of early T cells in non-severe SARS-CoV-2 infection. In TCRdb, the 5' RACE reads were re-called with MiXCR into one record per CDR3 protein. The table lists under 45,000 distinct CDR3 sequences, 7.5% to 9% of them singletons. Specimen: whole blood, collected at baseline. The receptors were gathered from an adult who was a healthcare worker with PCR-confirmed SARS-CoV-2 infection or an uninfected control (not recorded which).

Details on this clonotype: The junction shows a germline mismatch at one end, possibly a read error. V and J are TRBV28 and TRBJ2-7; no definite D call. CDR1 and CDR2 from the germline V gene are MDHEN and SYDVKM. This CDR3 is 12 amino acids long. The CDR3 DNA reads TGTGTCAGCAGTTCTAGCTCCTACGAGCAGTACTTC. Translated: CVSSSSSYEQYF.

The chain has TRBV11-2 and TRBJ2-5; tentatively, D is TRBD2 (6 bases). Germline V gene data show CDR1 as SGHAT and CDR2 as FQNNGV. Trimming stripped 0 bases from V and 5 bases from J, with 13 bases between. There are 15 residues in the CDR3. CDR3 region: CASSLDGRGLETQYF. DNA for the CDR3: TGTGCCAGCAGCTTAGATGGGCGGGGCCTGGAGACCCAGTACTTC.

This chain's CDR3 is CAIRGLGEETQYF. The CDR3 region has the DNA TGTGCCATCAGGGGACTAGGGGAAGAGACCCAGTACTTC. This sequence joins TRBV10-3 and TRBJ2-5, with 8 bases aligning to TRBD2. Germline V gives CDR1 ENHRY, CDR2 SYGVKD. The CDR3 covers 13 residues. V lost 6 bases to trimming and J lost 3 bases; unmatched junction nucleotides: 3.

The gene calls are TRBV27 and TRBJ2-3; perhaps TRBD1 as D (6 bases). Germline V gene sequence: CDR1 MNHEY, CDR2 SMNVEV (reference sequence). The CDR3 totals 14 residues. Trimming pared 5 bases from V and 5 bases from J, leaving 14 bases between. CDR3 nucleotides: TGTGCCAGCAGTAGGTCCACAGGGAGAGATACGCAGTATTTT. Protein: CASSRSTGRDTQYF.

This clonotype was observed a few times. The chain has TRBV15 and TRBJ2-3; D ambiguous. The CDR3 is made up of 14 amino acids. Between the trimmed V and J ends, which lost 5 bases and 0 bases, there was a span of 9 bases. Germline V lookup: CDR1 LNHNV, CDR2 YYDKDF (reference sequence). The CDR3 protein is CATSPDPSTDTQYF. CDR3 coding DNA: TGTGCCACCAGCCCAGATCCTAGCACAGATACGCAGTATTTT.

This clonotype showed up just a few times. The DNA for the CDR3 is TGTGCCAGTAGTATAGTTACGAGCGGGTATGGCTACACCTTC. It translates to CASSIVTSGYGYTF. The rearrangement uses TRBV19 and TRBJ1-2; D gene unclear. V lost 1 base to trimming and J lost 5 bases, with 11 bases between them. CDR3 length: 14 residues. CDR1 is LNHDA, CDR2 SQIVND, per germline (reference sequence).

This clonotype was observed many times. The rearrangement uses TRBV9 and TRBJ2-2, with D uncertain. Trimming removed 0 bases at V and 7 bases at J, with 4 bases between. The CDR3 is made up of 12 amino acids. CDR1 SGDLS and CDR2 YYNGEE come from the germline V gene. CDR3 protein: CASSVDSGELFF. The CDR3 DNA sequence: TGTGCCAGCAGCGTAGACAGCGGGGAGCTGTTTTTT.

This clonotype has at least ten counts. This rearrangement joins TRBV7-9 to TRBJ2-7; a weak D match, TRBD2 (5 bases). V lost 4 bases, J lost 0 bases, and 16 bases lay in between. This CDR3 is 16 amino acids long. CDR1 is SEHNR, CDR2 FQNEAQ, per germline (reference sequence). The DNA for the CDR3 is TGTGCCAGCAGCTCTAGCTGGGGTGAGTTCTCCTACGAGCAGTACTTC. Translated, it gives CASSSSWGEFSYEQYF.

This clonotype was picked up a small number of times. The chain is built from TRBV14 and TRBJ2-1; 9 bases fit TRBD2. Trimming took 0 bases from V and 15 from J; bases not matched to a gene: 6. The germline V gene has CDR1 SGHDN and CDR2 FVKESK. This CDR3 has 13 amino acids. This CDR3 is CASSQERGGRRFF. CDR3 nucleotide sequence: TGTGCCAGCAGCCAAGAGCGGGGGGGCCGGCGGTTCTTC.

This clonotype came up a few times. This sequence joins TRBV20-1 and TRBJ2-7; maybe TRBD1 (6 bases). The CDR3 has 15 residues. V lost 2 bases and J lost 0, with 14 bases in between. In germline, CDR1 is DFQATT, CDR2 SNEGSKA (reference sequence). DNA for the CDR3: TGCAGTGCTAGACCCGTACAGGGAAGCTCCTACGAGCAGTACTTC. Its translation: CSARPVQGSSYEQYF.

This clonotype was seen a handful of times. The chain recombines TRBV11-3 with TRBJ1-5, with D possibly being TRBD1 (6 bases). The CDR3 sequence is 16 residues long. The V end lost 3 bases, the J end lost 1 base, and 13 bases lay between the germline ends. CDR1 is SGHNT, CDR2 YENEEA, per germline. The CDR3 DNA reads as TGTGCCAGCAGCTTGTTGGGGGCGCGGAGCAATCAGCCCCAGCATTTT. Residues: CASSLLGARSNQPQHF.

This clonotype has only a few counts. A junction boundary mismatches the germline segment, possibly from a read error. This sequence joins TRBV5-1 and TRBJ2-5; D is unclear. Germline V CDR1 and CDR2: SGHRS, YFSETQ. This CDR3 spans 13 amino acids. The CDR3 loop is CTSSLRWGETQYF. The CDR3 bases are TGCACCAGCAGCTTACGTTGGGGAGAGACCCAGTACTTC.